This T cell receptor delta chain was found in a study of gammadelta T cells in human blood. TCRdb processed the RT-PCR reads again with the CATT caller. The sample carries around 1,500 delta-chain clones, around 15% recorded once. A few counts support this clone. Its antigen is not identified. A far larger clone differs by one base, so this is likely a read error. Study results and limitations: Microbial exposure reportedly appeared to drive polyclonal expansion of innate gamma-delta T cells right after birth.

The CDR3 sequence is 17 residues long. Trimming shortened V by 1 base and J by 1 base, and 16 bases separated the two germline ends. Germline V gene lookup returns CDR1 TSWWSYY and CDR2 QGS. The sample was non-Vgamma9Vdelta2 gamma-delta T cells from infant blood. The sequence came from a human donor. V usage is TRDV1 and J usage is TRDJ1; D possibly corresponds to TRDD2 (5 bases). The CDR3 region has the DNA TGTGCTCTTGGGGAACCCCCCACCTTCGACCGCACCGATAAACTCATCTTT. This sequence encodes CALGEPPTFDRTDKLIF.